Each of the 32 T cell receptor beta chains below was sequenced from the same sample in a study of cytomegalovirus exposure and HLA in healthy donors. PCR amplification relied on 60 Vbeta primers (plus 13 Jbeta primers). Repertoires were generated with immunoSEQ multiplex PCR, while TCRdb's copy carries only in-frame clones and drops some. The repertoire consists of 130,000 to 150,000 clones, with 76% occurring once and the leading ten covering 3.9%. The sample was PBMCs. Receptors were obtained from a man in his late teens or twenties in good health and CMV-seronegative.

The J gene is TRBJ2-1, the V gene TRBV28; 11 bases are shared with TRBD2. CDR3 length: 15 amino acids. Germline trimming cut 3 bases from V and 7 bases from J; bases unmatched to any gene: 5. Germline lookup yields CDR1 MDHEN and CDR2 SYDVKM. Written as DNA, the CDR3 is TGTGCCAGCAGTTTTGGGACTAGCGGTGAAAATGAGCAGTTCTTC. It codes for CASSFGTSGENEQFF.

The chain has TRBV6-9 and TRBJ1-2; no clear D. Trimming removed 5 bases from V and 0 bases from J, with 16 bases in between. Germline V gives CDR1 MNHGY, CDR2 SVAAGI. This CDR3 region has 16 residues. CDR3 in amino acids: CASSETMMGPNYGYTF. Written as DNA, the CDR3 is TGTGCCAGCAGTGAGACTATGATGGGCCCTAACTATGGCTACACCTTC.

The chain carries TRBV13 and TRBJ1-2; 8 bases are a match to TRBD1. After removal of 6 bases from V and 3 bases from J, the junction contained 18 bases not matched to a gene. The CDR3 is 18 amino acids. Germline V gene sequence: CDR1 PRHDT, CDR2 FYEKMQ (reference sequence). The DNA for the CDR3 is TGTGCCAGCAGGGACACCCGGGGAAACACAGGGGGGGACTATGGCTACACCTTC. Its protein is CASRDTRGNTGGDYGYTF.

The rearrangement uses TRBV28 and TRBJ2-7, with TRBD1 identical over 10 bases. The germline V gene has CDR1 MDHEN and CDR2 SYDVKM. This CDR3 contains 15 residues. The V and J ends lost 3 bases and 7 bases, in that order; junction bases with no gene match: 9. The CDR3, as DNA: TGTGCCAGCAGTTTTGGGACAGGGGTGTTTGGGGAGCAGTACTTC. Translation: CASSFGTGVFGEQYF.

This clone was counted between two and nine times. The chain recombines TRBV19 with TRBJ1-1; 9 nucleotides match TRBD1. The CDR3 spans 14 residues. V dropped 6 bases and J dropped 3; count of bases not matched to a gene: 5. CDR1 and CDR2 (germline): LNHDA, SQIVND (reference sequence). The CDR3 region is CASRKQGADTEAFF. CDR3 sequence (DNA): TGTGCCAGTAGAAAACAGGGGGCGGACACTGAAGCTTTCTTT.

There are a few counts of this clone. This chain joins TRBV30 and TRBJ1-6; TRBD1 aligns across 8 bases. Germline CDR1 GTSNPN, CDR2 SVGIG (reference sequence). There are 15 residues in the CDR3. The trim removed 2 bases at V and 10 bases at J, leaving 10 bases unmatched. DNA of the CDR3: TGTGCCTGGAGTCCAGGACAGGGACCTTTGTCACCCCTCCACTTT. It specifies CAWSPGQGPLSPLHF.

Only one count was recorded for this clone. J is TRBJ2-1 and V is TRBV29-1; 8 bases are shared with TRBD2. The CDR3 has 15 residues. The ends lost 3 bases at V and 3 bases at J; junction bases unmatched: 7. Germline values: CDR1 SQVTM, CDR2 ANQGSEA. CDR3: CSVDRGGAYYNEQFF. DNA of the CDR3: TGCAGCGTTGATCGGGGGGGGGCCTACTACAATGAGCAGTTCTTC.

The V and J genes are TRBV30 and TRBJ1-2; the D is unclear. V was clipped by 7 bases and J by 4 bases, with 19 bases between them. CDR1 and CDR2 (germline): GTSNPN, SVGIG (reference sequence). The CDR3 runs to 14 residues. The CDR3 loop is CAYGEPDWIYGYTF. The CDR3 DNA is TGTGCCTACGGCGAACCAGACTGGATCTATGGCTACACCTTC.

This sequence joins TRBV19 and TRBJ2-1; TRBD1 matches at 7 bases. CDR3 length: 18 residues. V lost 0 bases and J lost 3; bases outside the gene matches: 11. The germline V gene has CDR1 LNHDA and CDR2 SQIVND (reference sequence). DNA of the CDR3: TGTGCCAGTAGTATAGATCGATCTAGGGCAGGGGGCTACAATGAGCAGTTCTTC. Encoded protein: CASSIDRSRAGGYNEQFF.

CDR3 DNA sequence: TGCGCCAGCAGCTCCCAAGGACTAGCGGGGGGCTACAATGAGCAGTTCTTC. Its translation is CASSSQGLAGGYNEQFF. The chain is built from TRBV5-1 and TRBJ2-1; 14 nucleotides align to TRBD2. Trimming at V came to 3 bases and at J to 3 bases, leaving 5 bases not matched to a gene. The CDR3 extends over 17 amino acids. Germline-derived CDR1 and CDR2 are SGHRS and YFSETQ.

The V and J genes are TRBV5-8 and TRBJ1-2; no firm D call. V was clipped by 0 bases and J by 5 bases, with 11 bases between them. Germline V gene data show CDR1 as SGHTS and CDR2 as YDEGEE. The CDR3 consists of 14 residues. The CDR3 sequence is CASSLVSGFYGYTF. CDR3 nucleotide sequence: TGTGCCAGCAGCTTGGTATCGGGGTTTTATGGCTACACCTTC.

The chain carries TRBV6-1 and TRBJ1-5; tentative D call: TRBD1 (5 bases). V was pared by 3 bases and J by 7 bases, with 22 bases between. This CDR3 region has 17 residues. The germline gives CDR1 MNHNS, CDR2 SASEGT. The CDR3 loop reads CASSDALDRFSGQPQHF. Written as DNA, the CDR3 is TGTGCCAGCAGTGATGCCCTGGACCGGTTTTCAGGGCAGCCCCAGCATTTT.

The table lists this clone with a few counts. The rearrangement joins TRBV5-1 to TRBJ1-4; D is possibly TRBD1 (5 bases). Germline CDR1 SGHRS, CDR2 YFSETQ. V lost 0 bases, J lost 6 bases, and 18 bases lay in between. The CDR3 runs to 17 residues. CDR3 coding DNA: TGCGCCAGCAGCTTGGAGGTTCTACCCTCGGGGGATGAAAAACTGTTTTTT. Translating gives CASSLEVLPSGDEKLFF.

The V call is TRBV7-8, the J call TRBJ2-5, with D possibly being TRBD1 (6 bases). V gave up 3 bases and J gave up 5 bases, with 19 bases separating them. The V gene's germline CDR1 is SGHVS and CDR2 FQNEAQ. The length of the CDR3 is 16 residues. This CDR3 is CASSLGFMGARETQYF. DNA of the CDR3: TGTGCCAGCAGCTTGGGGTTTATGGGGGCAAGGGAGACCCAGTACTTC. Using reference TRBV7-8 and TRBJ2-5 for the parts outside the CDR3, the full variable domain is GAGVSQSPRYKVAKRGQDVALRCDPISGHVSLFWYQQALGQGPEFLTYFQNEAQLDKSGLPSDRFFAERPEGSVSTLKIQRTQQEDSAVYLCASSLGFMGARETQYFGPGTRLLVL.

To note about this clone: The conserved final phenylalanine or tryptophan is absent from the CDR3, which likely points to a read error. The chain carries TRBV6-1 and TRBJ1-2; D gene uncertain. The V end was cut by 8 bases, the J end by 0 bases, with 10 bases between. The CDR3 has 13 residues. Germline CDR1 and CDR2: MNHNS and SASEGT. The CDR3 DNA follows: TGTGCCAGCCTATTCGGAACTAACTATGGCTACACCCTC. It specifies CASLFGTNYGYTL.

This rearrangement joins TRBV11-3 to TRBJ2-1; 7 nucleotides align to TRBD2. Germline-derived CDR1 and CDR2 are SGHNT and YENEEA. The CDR3 sequence is 18 residues long. Trimming removed 4 bases from V and 2 bases from J; junction bases left unmatched: 14. The CDR3 nucleotides are TGTGCCAGCAGCTCCTCCTGGGAGGGAGTGGAGCCCTACAATGAGCAGTTCTTC. Its protein product is CASSSSWEGVEPYNEQFF.

This clone was detected a few times. V gene TRBV7-9 combines with J gene TRBJ2-3; the D is unclear. The CDR3 runs to 14 residues. V lost 2 bases and J 2 bases, leaving 8 bases between the germline ends. In germline, CDR1 is SEHNR, CDR2 FQNEAQ (reference sequence). CDR3 protein: CASSLTQLTDTQYF. The DNA of the CDR3 is TGTGCCAGCAGCTTAACACAGCTCACAGATACGCAGTATTTT.

The rearrangement uses TRBV14 and TRBJ2-7; the D gene is possibly TRBD1 (6 bases). This CDR3 is built from 15 residues. V was clipped by 0 bases and J by 3 bases, with 12 bases between them. Germline assignment: CDR1 SGHDN and CDR2 FVKESK. CDR3 in amino acids: CASSQDLPRGYEQYF. Written as DNA, the CDR3 is TGTGCCAGCAGCCAAGATCTTCCCAGGGGCTACGAGCAGTACTTC.

The chain links TRBV7-2 to TRBJ2-7, with 9 positions matching TRBD1. Per germline, CDR1 SGHTA and CDR2 FQGNSA. V lost 5 bases to trimming and J lost 2 bases; unmatched junction nucleotides: 4. The CDR3 has 14 residues. In nucleotides, the CDR3 is TGTGCCAGCAGCGCGGGACAGGGCCCCTACGAGCAGTACTTC. It is translated as CASSAGQGPYEQYF.

This chain uses TRBV6-6 with TRBJ2-2; TRBD1 matches at 10 bases. The CDR3 runs to 15 residues. Looked up from germline, CDR1 is MNHNY and CDR2 is SVGAGI (reference sequence). Losses at the gene ends were 5 bases for V and 7 bases for J; bases not matched to a gene: 7. Written as DNA, the CDR3 is TGTGCCAGCAGTCGGGGACAGGGGCTGGGCGGGGAGCTGTTTTTT. It is translated as CASSRGQGLGGELFF.

The chain combines TRBV19 with TRBJ1-4, with 12 bases that match TRBD1. With 5 bases clipped from V and 8 bases from J, the junction kept 9 bases outside the gene matches. This CDR3 region has 16 residues. The germline CDR1 and CDR2 sequences are LNHDA and SQIVND (reference sequence). As DNA, the CDR3 is TGTGCCAGTAGTCCGGGACAGGGGGCGGTATGGGAAAAACTGTTTTTT. Residues: CASSPGQGAVWEKLFF.

The chain has TRBV6-5 and TRBJ2-1; 7 positions match TRBD2. Per the germline V gene, CDR1 is MNHEY and CDR2 is SVGAGI. V lost 2 bases to trimming and J lost 2 bases; unmatched junction nucleotides: 6. The CDR3 contains 16 residues. For the CDR3, the DNA is TGTGCCAGCAGTTACCTTCTAGCGGACACCTACAATGAGCAGTTCTTC. Translated: CASSYLLADTYNEQFF.

V gene TRBV6-1 combines with J gene TRBJ2-2; 10 nucleotides agree with TRBD2. The CDR3 has 15 amino acids. The germline gives CDR1 MNHNS, CDR2 SASEGT. V lost 4 bases and J lost 4; bases outside the gene matches: 3. The CDR3 loop reads CASSASGSVTGELFF. The CDR3 DNA sequence: TGTGCCAGCAGTGCTAGCGGGAGTGTCACCGGGGAGCTGTTTTTT.

This clone has a handful of counts. The rearrangement joins TRBV18 to TRBJ2-2, with TRBD1 as a possible D gene (6 bases). Germline V gene sequence: CDR1 KGHSH, CDR2 LQKENI. V lost 6 bases to trimming and J lost 3 bases, with 11 bases between them. CDR3 length equals 14 residues. CDR3 loop: CASSPGQYTGELFF. The CDR3 nucleotides read TGTGCCAGCTCGCCAGGACAGTACACCGGGGAGCTGTTTTTT.

The chain recombines TRBV19 with TRBJ2-7, with a tentative D call TRBD1 (5 bases). This CDR3 has 13 amino acids. Trimming took off 5 bases at V and 0 bases at J, with 8 bases between the two ends. Germline V gives CDR1 LNHDA, CDR2 SQIVND (reference sequence). CDR3 region: CASSSGPSYEQYF. The CDR3 coding sequence is TGTGCCAGTAGTTCAGGGCCCTCCTACGAGCAGTACTTC. Together with reference TRBV19 and TRBJ2-7, the CDR3 gives the full variable domain: DGGITQSPKYLFRKEGQNVTLSCEQNLNHDAMYWYRQDPGQGLRLIYYSQIVNDFQKGDIAEGYSVSREKKESFPLTVTSAQKNPTAFYLCASSSGPSYEQYFGPGTRLTVT.

The chain couples TRBV9 to TRBJ2-3, with TRBD2 matching over 7 bases. The CDR3 has 16 residues. Germline trimming cut 0 bases from V and 5 bases from J; bases unmatched to any gene: 9. CDR1 is SGDLS and CDR2 is YYNGEE in the germline V gene. CDR3 residues: CASSVAPRSGEDTQYF. DNA for the CDR3: TGTGCCAGCAGCGTAGCCCCAAGGAGCGGGGAAGATACGCAGTATTTT.

V gene TRBV5-5 combines with J gene TRBJ2-7; the D is unclear. V was shortened by 6 bases and J by 2 bases, with 18 bases between the two germline ends. CDR1 is SGHKS, CDR2 YYEKEE, per germline (reference sequence). The CDR3 has 15 residues. CDR3 in amino acids: CASNPGQVSTYEQYF. The CDR3 DNA follows: TGTGCCAGCAACCCTGGGCAGGTTTCAACCTACGAGCAGTACTTC. The full variable domain, with the rest looked up from reference TRBV5-5 and TRBJ2-7, is DAGVTQSPTHLIKTRGQQVTLRCSPISGHKSVSWYQQVLGQGPQFIFQYYEKEERGRGNFPDRFSARQFPNYSSELNVNALLLGDSALYLCASNPGQVSTYEQYFGPGTRLTVT.

The chain recombines TRBV14 with TRBJ2-5, with no clear D. The end of the DNA aligns better with TRBJ2-7, so the J call may be wrong. CDR1 is SGHDN and CDR2 is FVKESK in the germline V gene. The CDR3 has 15 residues. CDR3 DNA: TGTGCCAGCAGCCACCTAGATAGGCGCTCCTACGAGCAGTACTTC. Encoded protein: CASSHLDRRSYEQYF.

This clone was seen a few times. The chain has TRBV6-6 and TRBJ2-1; 8 nucleotides line up with TRBD1. The CDR3 consists of 16 residues. J gave up 8 bases and V 4 bases, and 13 bases lay outside the gene matches. Germline assignment: CDR1 MNHNY and CDR2 SVGAGI (reference sequence). CDR3 loop: CASSSEGDRGSDEQFF. The DNA for the CDR3 is TGTGCCAGCAGTTCCGAGGGCGACAGGGGATCGGATGAGCAGTTCTTC.

This sequence joins TRBV29-1 and TRBJ2-6; D not certain. Trimming took off 5 bases at V and 1 base at J, with 6 bases between the two ends. Germline CDR1 reads SQVTM; CDR2 reads ANQGSEA. The CDR3 contains 13 residues. This CDR3 reads CSVTESGANVLTF. CDR3 bases: TGCAGCGTTACAGAATCTGGGGCCAACGTCCTGACTTTC.

The chain is built from TRBV7-9 and TRBJ2-4; D gene unclear. Germline V gene lookup returns CDR1 SEHNR and CDR2 FQNEAQ (reference sequence). The CDR3 totals 12 residues. V lost 5 bases to trimming and J lost 9 bases, with 11 bases between them. CDR3 residues: CASSLIGVIQYF. CDR3 DNA: TGTGCCAGCAGCCTAATCGGAGTCATTCAGTACTTC. Drawing the rest from reference TRBV7-9 and TRBJ2-4, the complete variable domain is DTGVSQNPRHKITKRGQNVTFRCDPISEHNRLYWYRQTLGQGPEFLTYFQNEAQLEKSRLLSDRFSAERPKGSFSTLEIQRTEQGDSAMYLCASSLIGVIQYFGAGTRLSVL.

This sequence joins TRBV5-4 and TRBJ2-3; 9 bases are shared with TRBD2. V was clipped by 4 bases and J by 3 bases; unmatched bases: 9. Germline loops: CDR1 SGHNT, CDR2 YYREEE (reference sequence). The CDR3 is 16 residues long. CDR3 loop: CASSVTSGQLTDTQYF. CDR3 coding DNA: TGTGCCAGCAGCGTGACTAGCGGACAGTTGACAGATACGCAGTATTTT.